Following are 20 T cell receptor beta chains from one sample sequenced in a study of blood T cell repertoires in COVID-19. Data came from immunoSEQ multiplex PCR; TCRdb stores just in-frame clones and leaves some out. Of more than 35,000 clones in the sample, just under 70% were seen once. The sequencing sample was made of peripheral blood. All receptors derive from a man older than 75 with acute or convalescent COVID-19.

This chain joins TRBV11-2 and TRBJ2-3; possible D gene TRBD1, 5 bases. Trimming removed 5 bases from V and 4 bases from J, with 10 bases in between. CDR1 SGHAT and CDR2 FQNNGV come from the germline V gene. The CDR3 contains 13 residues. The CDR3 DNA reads TGTGCCAGCAGCCGACAGTCTCCAGATACGCAGTATTTT. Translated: CASSRQSPDTQYF.

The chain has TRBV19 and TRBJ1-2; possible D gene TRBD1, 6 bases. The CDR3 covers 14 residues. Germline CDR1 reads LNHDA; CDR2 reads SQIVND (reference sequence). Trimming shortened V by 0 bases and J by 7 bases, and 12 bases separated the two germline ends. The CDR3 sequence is CASSIDGGAAGYTF. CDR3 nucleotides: TGTGCCAGTAGTATAGATGGGGGCGCGGCTGGCTACACCTTC.

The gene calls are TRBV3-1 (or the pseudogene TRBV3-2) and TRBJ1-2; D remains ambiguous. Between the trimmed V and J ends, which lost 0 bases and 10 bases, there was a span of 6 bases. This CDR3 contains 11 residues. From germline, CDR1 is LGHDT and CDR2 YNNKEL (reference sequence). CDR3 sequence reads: CASSQDLDYTF. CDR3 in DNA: TGTGCCAGCAGCCAAGATCTAGACTACACCTTC.

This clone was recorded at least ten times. CDR3 coding DNA: TGTGCCAGTAGTCGGACAGGACTTTATGGCTACACCTTC. Residues: CASSRTGLYGYTF. This sequence joins TRBV19 and TRBJ1-2; 7 bases agree with TRBD1. The V and J ends lost 5 bases and 5 bases, in that order; junction bases with no gene match: 5. The CDR3 loop spans 13 amino acids. Germline-derived CDR1 and CDR2 are LNHDA and SQIVND (reference sequence).

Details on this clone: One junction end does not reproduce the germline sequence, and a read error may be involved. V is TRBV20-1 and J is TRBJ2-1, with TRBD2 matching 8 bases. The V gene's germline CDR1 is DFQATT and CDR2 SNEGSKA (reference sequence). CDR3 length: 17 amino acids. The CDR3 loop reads CGASGPAIQRGSGEQFF. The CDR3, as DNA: TGCGGTGCTAGTGGGCCCGCGATCCAGCGGGGGAGCGGTGAGCAGTTCTTC.

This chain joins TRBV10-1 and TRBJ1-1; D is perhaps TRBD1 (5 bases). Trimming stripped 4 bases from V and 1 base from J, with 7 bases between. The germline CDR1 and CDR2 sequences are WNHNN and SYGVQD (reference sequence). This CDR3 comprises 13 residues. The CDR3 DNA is TGCGCCAGCAGTGCCCAGGGGAACACTGAAGCTTTCTTT. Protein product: CASSAQGNTEAFF.

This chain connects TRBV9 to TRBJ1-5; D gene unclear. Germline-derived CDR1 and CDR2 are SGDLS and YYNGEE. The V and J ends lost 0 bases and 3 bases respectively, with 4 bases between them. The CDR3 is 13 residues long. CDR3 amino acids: CASSVDYNQPQHF. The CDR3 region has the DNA TGTGCCAGCAGCGTAGATTACAATCAGCCCCAGCATTTT. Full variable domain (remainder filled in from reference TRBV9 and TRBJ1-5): DSGVTQTPKHLITATGQRVTLRCSPRSGDLSVYWYQQSLDQGLQFLIQYYNGEERAKGNILERFSAQQFPDLHSELNLSSLELGDSALYFCASSVDYNQPQHFGDGTRLSIL.

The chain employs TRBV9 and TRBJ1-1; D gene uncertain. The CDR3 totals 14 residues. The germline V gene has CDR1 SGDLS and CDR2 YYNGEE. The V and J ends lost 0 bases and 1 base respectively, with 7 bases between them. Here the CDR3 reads CASSVGTPNTEAFF. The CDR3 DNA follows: TGTGCCAGCAGCGTAGGGACTCCGAACACTGAAGCTTTCTTT. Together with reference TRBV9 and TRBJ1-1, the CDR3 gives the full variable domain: DSGVTQTPKHLITATGQRVTLRCSPRSGDLSVYWYQQSLDQGLQFLIQYYNGEERAKGNILERFSAQQFPDLHSELNLSSLELGDSALYFCASSVGTPNTEAFFGQGTRLTVV.

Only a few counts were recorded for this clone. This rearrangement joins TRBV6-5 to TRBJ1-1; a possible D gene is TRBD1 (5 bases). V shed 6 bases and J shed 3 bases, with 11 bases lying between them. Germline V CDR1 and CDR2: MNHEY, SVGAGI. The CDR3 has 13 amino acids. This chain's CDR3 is CASRDTGYTEAFF. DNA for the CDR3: TGTGCCAGCAGAGATACAGGTTACACTGAAGCTTTCTTT.

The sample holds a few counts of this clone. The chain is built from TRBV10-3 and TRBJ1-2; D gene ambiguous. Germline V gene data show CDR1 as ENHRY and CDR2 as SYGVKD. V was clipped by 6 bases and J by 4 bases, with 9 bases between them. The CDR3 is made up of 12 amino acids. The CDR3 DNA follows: TGTGCCATCAGCCCCGAGGGCTATGGCTACACCTTC. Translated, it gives CAISPEGYGYTF.

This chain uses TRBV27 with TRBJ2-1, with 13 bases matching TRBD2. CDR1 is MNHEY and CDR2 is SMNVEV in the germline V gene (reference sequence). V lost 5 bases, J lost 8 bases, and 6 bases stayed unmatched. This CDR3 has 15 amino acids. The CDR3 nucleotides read TGTGCCAGCAGTGAAGGACTAGCGGGGGCGGATGAGCAGTTCTTC. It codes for CASSEGLAGADEQFF.

The CDR3 region has the DNA TGTGCCTGGAGTTTGCGGGGGGGAGAGACCCAGTACTTC. Amino acid sequence: CAWSLRGGETQYF. V and J are TRBV30 and TRBJ2-5; 9 positions agree with TRBD2. The junction had 2 bases not matched to a gene; V was cut back by 2 bases and J by 4 bases. The germline CDR1 and CDR2 sequences are GTSNPN and SVGIG (reference sequence). There are 13 residues in the CDR3.

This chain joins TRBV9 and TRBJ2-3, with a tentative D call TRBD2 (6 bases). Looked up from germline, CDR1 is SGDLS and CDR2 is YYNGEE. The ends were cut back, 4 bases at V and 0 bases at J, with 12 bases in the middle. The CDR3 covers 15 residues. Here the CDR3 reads CASSSSEGSTDTQYF. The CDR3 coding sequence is TGTGCCAGCAGCTCTAGCGAGGGTAGCACAGATACGCAGTATTTT. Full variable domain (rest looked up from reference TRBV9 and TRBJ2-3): DSGVTQTPKHLITATGQRVTLRCSPRSGDLSVYWYQQSLDQGLQFLIQYYNGEERAKGNILERFSAQQFPDLHSELNLSSLELGDSALYFCASSSSEGSTDTQYFGPGTRLTVL.

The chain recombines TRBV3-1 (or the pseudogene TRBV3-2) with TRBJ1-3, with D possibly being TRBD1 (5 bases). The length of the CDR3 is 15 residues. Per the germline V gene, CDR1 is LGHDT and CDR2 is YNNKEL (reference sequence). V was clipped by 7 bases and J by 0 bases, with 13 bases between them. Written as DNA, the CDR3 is TGTGCCAGCACCGGGGGAGGCGTCTCTGGAAACACCATATATTTT. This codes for CASTGGGVSGNTIYF.

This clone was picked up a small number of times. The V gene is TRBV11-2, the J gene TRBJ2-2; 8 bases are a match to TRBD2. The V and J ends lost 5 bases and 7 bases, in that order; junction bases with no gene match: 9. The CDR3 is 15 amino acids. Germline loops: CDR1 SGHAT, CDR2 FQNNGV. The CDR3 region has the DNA TGTGCCAGCAGCCCAGATTCGCGGGGGGACGGGGAGCTGTTTTTT. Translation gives CASSPDSRGDGELFF. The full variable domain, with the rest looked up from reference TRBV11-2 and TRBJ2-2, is EAGVAQSPRYKIIEKRQSVAFWCNPISGHATLYWYQQILGQGPKLLIQFQNNGVVDDSQLPKDRFSAERLKGVDSTLKIQPAKLEDSAVYLCASSPDSRGDGELFFGEGSRLTVL.

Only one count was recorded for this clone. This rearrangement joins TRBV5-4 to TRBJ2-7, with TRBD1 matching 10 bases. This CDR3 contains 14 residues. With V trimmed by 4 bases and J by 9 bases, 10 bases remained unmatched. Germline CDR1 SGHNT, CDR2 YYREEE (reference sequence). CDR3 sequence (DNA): TGTGCCAGCAGCCCCTGGACAGGGGGAGCCGTGCAGTACTTC. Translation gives CASSPWTGGAVQYF.

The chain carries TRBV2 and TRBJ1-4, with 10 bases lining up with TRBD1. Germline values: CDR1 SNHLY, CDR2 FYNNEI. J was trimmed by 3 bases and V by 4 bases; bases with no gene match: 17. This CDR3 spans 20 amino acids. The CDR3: CASSGYSTRTGGAANEKLFF. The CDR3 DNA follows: TGTGCCAGCAGTGGATACTCCACCCGGACAGGGGGTGCGGCTAATGAAAAACTGTTTTTT.

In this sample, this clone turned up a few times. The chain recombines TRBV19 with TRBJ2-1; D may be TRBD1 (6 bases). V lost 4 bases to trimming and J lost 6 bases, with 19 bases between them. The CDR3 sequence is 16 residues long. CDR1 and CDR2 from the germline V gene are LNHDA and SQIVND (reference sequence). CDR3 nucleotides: TGTGCCAGTAGTACCGCCGGGACATGGGAGCCCAATGAGCAGTTCTTC. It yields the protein CASSTAGTWEPNEQFF.

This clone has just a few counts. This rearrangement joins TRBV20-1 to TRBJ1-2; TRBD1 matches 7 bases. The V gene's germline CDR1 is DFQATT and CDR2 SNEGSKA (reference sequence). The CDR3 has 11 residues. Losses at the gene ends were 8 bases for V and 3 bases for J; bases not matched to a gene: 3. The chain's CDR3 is CSRQGDYGYTF. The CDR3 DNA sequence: TGCAGTAGACAGGGAGACTATGGCTACACCTTC.

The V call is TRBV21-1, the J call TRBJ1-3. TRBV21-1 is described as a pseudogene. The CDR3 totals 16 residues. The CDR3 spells CASSKDRVISGNTIYF. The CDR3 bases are TGTGCCAGCAGCAAAGATCGGGTAATCTCTGGAAACACCATATATTTT.